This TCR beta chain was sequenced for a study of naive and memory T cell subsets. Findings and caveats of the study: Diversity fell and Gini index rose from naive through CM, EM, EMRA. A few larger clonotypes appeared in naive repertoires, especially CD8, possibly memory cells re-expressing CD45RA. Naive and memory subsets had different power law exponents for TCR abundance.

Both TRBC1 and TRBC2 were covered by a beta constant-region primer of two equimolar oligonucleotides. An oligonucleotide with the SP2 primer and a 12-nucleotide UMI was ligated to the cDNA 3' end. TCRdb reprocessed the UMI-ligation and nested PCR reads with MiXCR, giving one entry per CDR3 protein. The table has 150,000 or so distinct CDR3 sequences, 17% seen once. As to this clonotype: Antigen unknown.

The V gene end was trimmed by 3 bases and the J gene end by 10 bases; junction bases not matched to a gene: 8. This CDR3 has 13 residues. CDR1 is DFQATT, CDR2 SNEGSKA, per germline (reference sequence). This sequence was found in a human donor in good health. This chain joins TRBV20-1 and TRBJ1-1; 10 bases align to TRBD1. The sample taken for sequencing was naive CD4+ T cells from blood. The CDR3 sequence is CSARGTGAWGAFF. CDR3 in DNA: TGCAGTGCTAGGGGGACAGGGGCCTGGGGAGCTTTCTTT.